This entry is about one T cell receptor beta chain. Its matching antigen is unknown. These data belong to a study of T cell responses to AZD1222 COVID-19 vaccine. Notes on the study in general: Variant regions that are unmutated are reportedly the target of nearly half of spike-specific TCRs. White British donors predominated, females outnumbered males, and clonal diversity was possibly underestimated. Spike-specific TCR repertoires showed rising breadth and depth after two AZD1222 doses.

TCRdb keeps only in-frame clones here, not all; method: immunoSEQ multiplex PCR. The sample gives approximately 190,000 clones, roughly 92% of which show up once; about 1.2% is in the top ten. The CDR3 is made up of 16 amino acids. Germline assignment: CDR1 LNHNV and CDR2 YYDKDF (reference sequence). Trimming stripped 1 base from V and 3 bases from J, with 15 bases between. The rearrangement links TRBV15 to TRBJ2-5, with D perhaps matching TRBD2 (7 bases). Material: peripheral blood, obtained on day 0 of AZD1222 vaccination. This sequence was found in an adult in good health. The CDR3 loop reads CATSRAGGGGEETQYF. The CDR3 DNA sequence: TGTGCCACCAGCAGAGCGGGGGGCGGGGGAGAAGAGACCCAGTACTTC.